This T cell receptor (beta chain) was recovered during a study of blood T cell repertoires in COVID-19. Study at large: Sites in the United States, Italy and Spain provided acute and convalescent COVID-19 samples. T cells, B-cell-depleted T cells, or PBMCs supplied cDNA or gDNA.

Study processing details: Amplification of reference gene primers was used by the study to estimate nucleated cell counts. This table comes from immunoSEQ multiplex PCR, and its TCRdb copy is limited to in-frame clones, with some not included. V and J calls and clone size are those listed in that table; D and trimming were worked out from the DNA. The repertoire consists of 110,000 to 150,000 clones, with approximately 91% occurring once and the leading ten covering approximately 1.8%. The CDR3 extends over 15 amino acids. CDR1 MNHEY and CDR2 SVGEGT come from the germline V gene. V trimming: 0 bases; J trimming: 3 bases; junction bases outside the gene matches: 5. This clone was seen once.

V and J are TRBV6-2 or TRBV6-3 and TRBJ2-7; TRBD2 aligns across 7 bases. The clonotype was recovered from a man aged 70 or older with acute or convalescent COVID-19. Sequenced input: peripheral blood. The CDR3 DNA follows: TGTGCCAGCAGTTACTCGTTGCGGGAGAACTACGAGCAGTACTTC. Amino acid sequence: CASSYSLRENYEQYF.